The 27 T cell receptor beta chains below all came from one sample that was sequenced in a study of cytomegalovirus exposure and HLA in healthy donors. Researchers ran the PCR with 60 Vbeta and 13 Jbeta primers. The table came from immunoSEQ multiplex PCR; TCRdb's copy has only in-frame clones and leaves some out. There are approximately 69,000 clones in the sample; 50% to 80% occur only once, and approximately 21% lies in the top ten. The sequencing input was PBMCs. The receptors derive from a man in his forties in good health and CMV-seropositive.

This chain links TRBV28 with TRBJ1-6; 7 positions match TRBD1. The length of the CDR3 is 15 residues. The V gene end was trimmed by 6 bases and the J gene end by 7 bases; junction bases not matched to a gene: 9. CDR1 MDHEN and CDR2 SYDVKM come from the germline V gene. The CDR3 loop is CASRGVTGRNSPLHF. CDR3 bases: TGTGCCAGCAGGGGGGTGACAGGGAGGAATTCACCCCTCCACTTT.

This clone occurred a few times. One end of the junction is discordant with germline, which a read error may explain. J is TRBJ2-3 and V is TRBV4-2; 16 bases are a match to TRBD2. Germline lookup yields CDR1 LGHNA and CDR2 YNFKEQ. The CDR3 runs to 18 residues. In nucleotides, the CDR3 is TGTGCCAGCAGCCAAGATCCGGGACTAGCGGGGGGGCCGTCTTTTAGATCTTTT. Its translation: CASSQDPGLAGGPSFRSF.

The CDR3 DNA is TGCAGCGTTGAGGACCCGGTCGTCCTGGAGATGAGCGGGGGAGCCCGAGATACGCAGTATTTT. Encoded protein: CSVEDPVVLEMSGGARDTQYF. The chain couples TRBV29-1 to TRBJ2-3, with 8 bases lining up with TRBD2. V dropped 3 bases and J dropped 5; count of bases not matched to a gene: 28. Germline CDR1 reads SQVTM; CDR2 reads ANQGSEA. This CDR3 contains 21 residues.

The gene calls are TRBV7-2 and TRBJ1-3, with 7 nucleotides matching TRBD1. The CDR3 sequence is 17 residues long. Per germline, CDR1 SGHTA and CDR2 FQGNSA. J gave up 2 bases and V 4 bases, and 11 bases lay outside the gene matches. CDR3 coding DNA: TGTGCCAGCAGCTCCCTACAGGGGCCCCCCACTGGAAACACCATATATTTT. Translating it yields CASSSLQGPPTGNTIYF. The whole variable domain, filled in from reference TRBV7-2 and TRBJ1-3, reads GAGVSQSPSNKVTEKGKDVELRCDPISGHTALYWYRQSLGQGLEFLIYFQGNSAPDKSGLPSDRFSAERTGGSVSTLTIQRTQQEDSAVYLCASSSLQGPPTGNTIYFGEGSWLTVV.

The V call is TRBV6-5, the J call TRBJ1-3; D unresolved. The CDR3 extends over 15 amino acids. V was pared by 6 bases and J by 0 bases, with 12 bases between. CDR1 and CDR2 from the germline V gene are MNHEY and SVGAGI. CDR3 DNA: TGTGCCAGCAGGCCCGGTAGTGCCTCTGGAAACACCATATATTTT. It yields the protein CASRPGSASGNTIYF.

This clone was seen more than once but under ten times. The chain is built from TRBV10-2 and TRBJ1-5, with a tentative D call TRBD1 (5 bases). Germline values: CDR1 WSHSY, CDR2 SAAADI. The CDR3 has 16 amino acids. V lost 3 bases and J 2 bases, leaving 14 bases between the germline ends. CDR3 bases: TGCGCCAGCAGTGACCTCAGGGCCAGGGGCAATCAGCCCCAGCATTTT. This codes for CASSDLRARGNQPQHF.

V gene TRBV2 combines with J gene TRBJ1-2; 7 bases fit TRBD1. The CDR3 totals 12 residues. Per germline, CDR1 SNHLY and CDR2 FYNNEI. Germline trimming cut 9 bases from V and 3 bases from J; bases unmatched to any gene: 4. CDR3 amino acids: CASTGTDYGYTF. The CDR3 nucleotides read TGTGCCAGTACCGGGACAGACTATGGCTACACCTTC.

Only one count was recorded for this clone. The chain combines TRBV5-6 with TRBJ2-1; D not resolved. V lost 3 bases, J lost 7 bases, and 8 bases lay in between. The CDR3 consists of 12 residues. Germline V CDR1 and CDR2: SGHDT, YYEEEE. The CDR3 coding sequence is TGTGCCAGCAGCTATCTCAGGAATGAGCAGTTCTTC. It encodes CASSYLRNEQFF.

This clone has just one count. The V call is TRBV29-1, the J call TRBJ1-1; no reliable D call. Germline CDR1 and CDR2: SQVTM and ANQGSEA. The CDR3 contains 12 residues. Trimming removed 7 bases at V and 1 base at J, with 10 bases between. In DNA form, the CDR3 reads TGCAGCGCCGACTTTGAGAACACTGAAGCTTTCTTT. Translation gives CSADFENTEAFF.

The chain carries TRBV29-1 and TRBJ2-7, with TRBD1 matching 7 bases. The CDR3 sequence is 14 residues long. After removal of 0 bases from V and 2 bases from J, the junction contained 4 bases not matched to a gene. Germline V CDR1 and CDR2: SQVTM, ANQGSEA. The CDR3 is CSVEDQDRPYEQYF. The CDR3 DNA reads TGCAGCGTTGAAGATCAGGACAGGCCCTACGAGCAGTACTTC.

The chain couples TRBV5-1 to TRBJ2-7; 9 nucleotides agree with TRBD2. The germline gives CDR1 SGHRS, CDR2 YFSETQ. The CDR3 spans 13 residues. After removal of 9 bases from V and 7 bases from J, the junction contained 11 bases not matched to a gene. CDR3 DNA: TGCGCCACCAGACTAGCGGTCGATCGGGAGCAGTACTTC. This sequence encodes CATRLAVDREQYF.

This clone was counted only a few times. As DNA, the CDR3 is TGTGCCAGCAGCTTAGACAGCTCTAGCACAGATACGCAGTATTTT. Amino acids: CASSLDSSSTDTQYF. The chain is built from TRBV7-2 and TRBJ2-3; D remains ambiguous. This CDR3 comprises 15 residues. CDR1 and CDR2 (germline): SGHTA, FQGNSA. V was clipped by 1 base and J by 0 bases, with 8 bases between them.

This clone came up once. Different DNA sequences within this sample yield the same CDR3. This chain joins TRBV6-5 and TRBJ2-1; perhaps TRBD2 as D (6 bases). The V end lost 4 bases, the J end lost 0 bases, and 10 bases lay between the germline ends. Germline lookup yields CDR1 MNHEY and CDR2 SVGAGI. This CDR3 spans 15 amino acids. The CDR3 DNA is TGTGCCAGCAGTTCCGGGGGTAGCTCCTACAATGAGCAGTTCTTC. It specifies CASSSGGSSYNEQFF.

The chain recombines TRBV2 with TRBJ1-2; no clear D gene. V lost 6 bases, J lost 8 bases, and 16 bases lay in between. CDR1 and CDR2 (germline): SNHLY, FYNNEI. There are 13 residues in the CDR3. CDR3 residues: CASSPRAREGYTF. Written as DNA, the CDR3 is TGTGCCAGCAGCCCGAGGGCCAGAGAAGGCTACACCTTC.

The chain employs TRBV9 and TRBJ2-7; 7 bases line up with TRBD2. Germline values: CDR1 SGDLS, CDR2 YYNGEE. The V segment lost 0 bases and the J segment 4 bases; nucleotides outside the gene matches: 7. The CDR3 sequence is 15 residues long. CDR3 DNA sequence: TGTGCCAGCAGCGTAGGACTCAGCGGGGCTTACGAGCAGTACTTC. It is translated as CASSVGLSGAYEQYF.

This clone was counted only a few times. The V call is TRBV10-3, the J call TRBJ2-7; 7 nucleotides match TRBD1. The trim removed 2 bases at V and 5 bases at J, leaving 6 bases unmatched. The length of the CDR3 is 14 residues. Germline-derived CDR1 and CDR2 are ENHRY and SYGVKD. The CDR3 sequence: CAISERAGGHEQYF. CDR3 bases: TGTGCCATCAGTGAGAGGGCAGGGGGACACGAGCAGTACTTC.

The chain joins TRBV28 to TRBJ1-5; D is ambiguous. Germline V lookup: CDR1 MDHEN, CDR2 SYDVKM. V lost 4 bases to trimming and J lost 4 bases, with 14 bases between them. The CDR3 contains 15 residues. As DNA, the CDR3 is TGTGCCAGCAGTTCCCGTAGCGGGGTAAATCAGCCCCAGCATTTT. Its translation: CASSSRSGVNQPQHF.

This clone has just a few counts. The J gene is TRBJ2-7, the V gene TRBV9; 8 nucleotides align to TRBD1. The CDR3 is made up of 14 amino acids. Losses at the gene ends were 1 base for V and 3 bases for J; bases not matched to a gene: 3. Germline CDR1 and CDR2: SGDLS and YYNGEE. In DNA, the CDR3 is TGTGCCAGCAGCGTAACACAGGGGGACTACGAGCAGTACTTC. This codes for CASSVTQGDYEQYF.

This clone is labeled medium-sized (0.01 to 0.1%). The chain combines TRBV6-5 with TRBJ2-6, with D unclear. Trimming removed 7 bases from V and 0 bases from J, with 10 bases in between. This CDR3 contains 15 residues. Germline assignment: CDR1 MNHEY and CDR2 SVGAGI. Here the CDR3 DNA reads TGTGCCAGCACGTGGGCGAGCTCTGGGGCCAACGTCCTGACTTTC. Translation: CASTWASSGANVLTF.

The chain joins TRBV29-1 to TRBJ1-1; no clear D gene. The CDR3 contains 12 residues. Between the trimmed V and J ends, which lost 6 bases and 2 bases, there was a span of 10 bases. The V gene's germline CDR1 is SQVTM and CDR2 ANQGSEA. The CDR3 DNA reads as TGCAGCGTGGAGGGCAGTAACACTGAAGCTTTCTTT. It encodes CSVEGSNTEAFF.

This clone was counted between two and nine times. The chain recombines TRBV5-1 with TRBJ1-2, with D possibly matching TRBD1 (6 bases). The germline V gene has CDR1 SGHRS and CDR2 YFSETQ. Trimming pared 0 bases from V and 3 bases from J, leaving 18 bases between. The CDR3 runs 17 residues. As DNA, the CDR3 is TGCGCCAGCAGCTTGGGAGGGCAAGGGGCAGGGGACTATGGCTACACCTTC. It is translated as CASSLGGQGAGDYGYTF.

The genes are TRBV19 and TRBJ2-6; D is unclear. The germline V gene encodes CDR1 LNHDA and CDR2 SQIVND (reference sequence). The CDR3 length is 15 residues. Trimming cost V 3 bases and J 0 bases, with 6 bases left between them. The CDR3 here is CASSMADSGANVLTF. The CDR3 DNA sequence: TGTGCCAGTAGTATGGCCGACTCTGGGGCCAACGTCCTGACTTTC.

Concerning this clone: The CDR3 end shows no conserved phenylalanine or tryptophan, and so a read error is likely. No DNA is shown, since the ends of the CDR3 on it are uncertain; the CDR3 is the one TCRdb lists. The rearrangement links TRBV6-1 to TRBJ2-7; the D call in the table, TRBD1, was not verified against the DNA. Germline loops: CDR1 MNHNS, CDR2 SASEGT. The CDR3 comprises 11 residues, both ends counted. The CDR3 loop is CASSGRTGNCI.

This chain joins TRBV5-1 and TRBJ1-6, with D possibly matching TRBD1 (5 bases). Germline-derived CDR1 and CDR2 are SGHRS and YFSETQ. The CDR3 length is 13 residues. V shed 4 bases and J shed 8 bases, with 10 bases lying between them. The CDR3 nucleotides are TGCGCCAGCAGCACGGACATGGATTCACCCCTCCACTTT. Residues: CASSTDMDSPLHF.

This rearrangement joins TRBV18 to TRBJ1-5, with 9 positions matching TRBD1. J lost 1 base, V lost 8 bases, and 0 bases had no gene match. CDR3 length: 13 residues. Germline CDR1 reads KGHSH; CDR2 reads LQKENI. Here the CDR3 reads CASGQGSNQPQHF. The DNA for the CDR3 is TGTGCCAGCGGACAGGGGAGCAATCAGCCCCAGCATTTT.

The rearrangement links TRBV6-6 to TRBJ1-1, with a tentative D call TRBD1 (6 bases). CDR1 MNHNY and CDR2 SVGAGI come from the germline V gene (reference sequence). Trimming cost V 9 bases and J 0 bases, with 14 bases left between them. The CDR3 consists of 14 residues. DNA of the CDR3: TGTGCCAGTAGGGACATCGTTATGAACACTGAAGCTTTCTTT. Its translation is CASRDIVMNTEAFF.

This chain uses TRBV2 with TRBJ1-1; 8 bases are a match to TRBD1. V lost 1 base to trimming and J lost 1 base; unmatched junction nucleotides: 2. Looked up from germline, CDR1 is SNHLY and CDR2 is FYNNEI. This CDR3 spans 15 amino acids. CDR3 loop: CASSEDRGRNTEAFF. CDR3 DNA: TGTGCCAGCAGTGAAGACAGGGGGAGGAACACTGAAGCTTTCTTT.